This T cell receptor (beta chain) originates from a study of T cell changes during pregnancy in multiple sclerosis. Assay used: immunoSEQ multiplex PCR; TCRdb lists only in-frame clones, some missing. The table has more than 95,000 clones, around 94% seen once. The clonotype originates from a female donor with multiple sclerosis, enrolled in a pregnancy study. Sample: peripheral blood, taken after pregnancy.

CDR3 in DNA: TGTGCCAGCAGCCTAGCGGGGGGCTTCCCAGATACGCAGTATTTT. It specifies CASSLAGGFPDTQYF. The chain carries TRBV6-1 and TRBJ2-3, with 11 bases matching TRBD2. CDR1 is MNHNS, CDR2 SASEGT, per germline. This CDR3 contains 15 residues. Unmatched junction bases numbered 6, after V lost 6 bases and J lost 4 bases.